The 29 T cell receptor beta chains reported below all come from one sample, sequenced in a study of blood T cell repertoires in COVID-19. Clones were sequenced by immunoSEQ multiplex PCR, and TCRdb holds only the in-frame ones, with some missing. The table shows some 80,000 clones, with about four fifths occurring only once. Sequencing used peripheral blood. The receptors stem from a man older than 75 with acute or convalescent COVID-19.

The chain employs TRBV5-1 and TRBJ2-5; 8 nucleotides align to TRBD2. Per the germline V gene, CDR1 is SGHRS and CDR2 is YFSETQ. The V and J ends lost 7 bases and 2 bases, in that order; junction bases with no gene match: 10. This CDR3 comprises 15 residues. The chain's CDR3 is CASRVTGGRQETQYF. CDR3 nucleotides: TGCGCCAGCCGCGTGACGGGGGGGAGACAAGAGACCCAGTACTTC.

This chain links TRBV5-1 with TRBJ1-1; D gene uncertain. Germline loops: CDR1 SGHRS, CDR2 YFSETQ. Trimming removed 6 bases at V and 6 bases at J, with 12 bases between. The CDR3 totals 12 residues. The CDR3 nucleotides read TGCGCCAGCACTGCGGGTATAGCTGAAGCTTTCTTT. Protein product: CASTAGIAEAFF.

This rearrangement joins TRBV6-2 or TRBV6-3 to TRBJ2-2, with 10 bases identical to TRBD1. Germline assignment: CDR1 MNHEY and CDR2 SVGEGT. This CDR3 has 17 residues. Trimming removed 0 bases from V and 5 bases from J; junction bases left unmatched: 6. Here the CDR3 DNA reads TGTGCCAGCAGTTACTCTAGGGACAGGGGATGGACCGGGGAGCTGTTTTTT. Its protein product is CASSYSRDRGWTGELFF.

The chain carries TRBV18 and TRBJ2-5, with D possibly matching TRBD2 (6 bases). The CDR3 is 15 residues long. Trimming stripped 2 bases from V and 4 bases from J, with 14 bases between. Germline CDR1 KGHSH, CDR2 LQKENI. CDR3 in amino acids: CASSPVTREGETQYF. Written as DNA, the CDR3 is TGTGCCAGCTCACCAGTGACTAGAGAGGGAGAGACCCAGTACTTC.

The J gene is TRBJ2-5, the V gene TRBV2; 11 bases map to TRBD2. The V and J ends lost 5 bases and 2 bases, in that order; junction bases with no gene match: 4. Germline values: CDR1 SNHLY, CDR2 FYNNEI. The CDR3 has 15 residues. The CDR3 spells CASSYPSGGQETQYF. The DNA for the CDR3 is TGTGCCAGCAGTTACCCTAGCGGGGGGCAAGAGACCCAGTACTTC.

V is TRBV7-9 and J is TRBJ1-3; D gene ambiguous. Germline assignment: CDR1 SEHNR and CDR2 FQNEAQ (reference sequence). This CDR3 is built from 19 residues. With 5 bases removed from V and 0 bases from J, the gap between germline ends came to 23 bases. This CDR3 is CASSIPPFRERNSGNTIYF. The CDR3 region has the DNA TGTGCCAGCAGCATACCCCCCTTTAGGGAGCGGAACTCTGGAAACACCATATATTTT.

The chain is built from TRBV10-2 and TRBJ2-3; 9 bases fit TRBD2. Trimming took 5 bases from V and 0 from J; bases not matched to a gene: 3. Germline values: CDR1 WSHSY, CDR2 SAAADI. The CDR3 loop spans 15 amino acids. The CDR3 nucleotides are TGCGCCAGCAGTCTAGCGGGACGAAGCACAGATACGCAGTATTTT. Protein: CASSLAGRSTDTQYF.

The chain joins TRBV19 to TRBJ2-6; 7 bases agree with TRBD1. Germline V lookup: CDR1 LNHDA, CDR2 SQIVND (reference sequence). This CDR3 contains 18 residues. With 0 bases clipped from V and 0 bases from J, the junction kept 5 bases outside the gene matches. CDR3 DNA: TGTGCCAGTAGTATAGAGAGACAGGGTGTCTCTGGGGCCAACGTCCTGACTTTC. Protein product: CASSIERQGVSGANVLTF.

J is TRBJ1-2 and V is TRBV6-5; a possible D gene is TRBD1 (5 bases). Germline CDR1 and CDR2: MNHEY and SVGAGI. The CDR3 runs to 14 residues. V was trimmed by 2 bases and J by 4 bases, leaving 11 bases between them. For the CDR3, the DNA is TGTGCCAGCAGTTACAATCAGGGAGGCTATGGCTACACCTTC. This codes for CASSYNQGGYGYTF.

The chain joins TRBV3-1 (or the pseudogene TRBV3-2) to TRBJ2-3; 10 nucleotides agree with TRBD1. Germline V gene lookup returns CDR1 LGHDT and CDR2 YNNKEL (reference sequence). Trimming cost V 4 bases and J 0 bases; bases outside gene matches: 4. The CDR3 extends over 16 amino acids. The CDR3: CASSRGTGVSTDTQYF. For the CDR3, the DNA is TGTGCCAGCAGCCGTGGGACAGGGGTGAGCACAGATACGCAGTATTTT.

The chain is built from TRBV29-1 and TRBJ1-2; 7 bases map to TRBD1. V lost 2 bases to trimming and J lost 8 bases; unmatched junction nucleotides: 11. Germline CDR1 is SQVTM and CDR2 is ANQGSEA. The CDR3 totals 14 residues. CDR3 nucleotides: TGCAGCGTTGAAACCCGAGGAACAGGGGCCGGCTACACCTTC. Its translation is CSVETRGTGAGYTF.

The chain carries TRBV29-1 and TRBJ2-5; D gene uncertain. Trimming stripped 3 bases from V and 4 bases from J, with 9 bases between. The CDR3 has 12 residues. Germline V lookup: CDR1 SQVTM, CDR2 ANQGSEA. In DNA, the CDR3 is TGCAGCGTTGACGTTGCCGGAGAGACCCAGTACTTC. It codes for CSVDVAGETQYF. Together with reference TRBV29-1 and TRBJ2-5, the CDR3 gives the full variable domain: SAVISQKPSRDICQRGTSLTIQCQVDSQVTMMFWYRQQPGQSLTLIATANQGSEATYESGFVIDKFPISRPNLTFSTLTVSNMSPEDSSIYLCSVDVAGETQYFGPGTRLLVL.

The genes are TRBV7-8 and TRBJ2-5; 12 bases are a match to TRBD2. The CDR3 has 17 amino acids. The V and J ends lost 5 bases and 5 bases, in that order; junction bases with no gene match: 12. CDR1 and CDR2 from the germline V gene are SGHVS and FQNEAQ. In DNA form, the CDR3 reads TGTGCCAGCAGCCTATCCTATACTAGCGGGGGGATGGAGACCCAGTACTTC. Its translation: CASSLSYTSGGMETQYF.

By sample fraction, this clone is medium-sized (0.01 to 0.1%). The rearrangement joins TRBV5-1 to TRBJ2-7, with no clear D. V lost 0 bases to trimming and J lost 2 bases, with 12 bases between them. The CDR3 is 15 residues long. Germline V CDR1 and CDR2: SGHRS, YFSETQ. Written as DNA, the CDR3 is TGCGCCAGCAGCTTGGCCTCGGCGGATACCTACGAGCAGTACTTC. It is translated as CASSLASADTYEQYF.

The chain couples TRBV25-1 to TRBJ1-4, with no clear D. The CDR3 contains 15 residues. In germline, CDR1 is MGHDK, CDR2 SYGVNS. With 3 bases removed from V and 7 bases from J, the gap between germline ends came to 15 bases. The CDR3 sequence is CASSEVGQVSEKLFF. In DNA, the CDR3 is TGTGCCAGCAGTGAGGTGGGTCAGGTCAGTGAAAAACTGTTTTTT.

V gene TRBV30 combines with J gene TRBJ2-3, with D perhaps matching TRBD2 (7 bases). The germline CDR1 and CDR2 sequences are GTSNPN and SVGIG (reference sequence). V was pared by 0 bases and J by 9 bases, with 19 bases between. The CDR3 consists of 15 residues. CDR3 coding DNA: TGTGCCTGGAGTGTTGTTTGGGGGGGGGCCCGGACGCAGTATTTT. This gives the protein CAWSVVWGGARTQYF. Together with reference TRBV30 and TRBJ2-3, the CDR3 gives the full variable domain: SQTIHQWPATLVQPVGSPLSLECTVEGTSNPNLYWYRQAAGRGLQLLFYSVGIGQISSEVPQNLSASRPQDRQFILSSKKLLLSDSGFYLCAWSVVWGGARTQYFGPGTRLTVL.

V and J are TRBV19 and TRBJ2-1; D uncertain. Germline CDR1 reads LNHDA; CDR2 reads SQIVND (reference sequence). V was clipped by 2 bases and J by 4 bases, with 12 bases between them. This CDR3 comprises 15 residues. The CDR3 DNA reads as TGTGCCAGTAGTATAATCGATGGGCAGTACAATGAGCAGTTCTTC. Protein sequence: CASSIIDGQYNEQFF.

CDR3 coding DNA: TGCGCCAGCAGCTTGAAACAGGGAACAACCTACGAGCAGTACTTC. It encodes CASSLKQGTTYEQYF. V is TRBV5-1 and J is TRBJ2-7; the D gene is possibly TRBD1 (6 bases). This CDR3 spans 15 amino acids. Germline-derived CDR1 and CDR2 are SGHRS and YFSETQ. Between the trimmed V and J ends, which lost 1 base and 2 bases, there was a span of 13 bases.

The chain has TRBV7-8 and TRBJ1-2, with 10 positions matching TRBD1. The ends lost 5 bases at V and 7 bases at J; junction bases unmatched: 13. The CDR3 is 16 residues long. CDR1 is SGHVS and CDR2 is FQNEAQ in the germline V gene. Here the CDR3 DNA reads TGTGCCAGCAGCCCCCAGCCCCGGGACAGGGGTCTTGGCTACACCTTC. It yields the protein CASSPQPRDRGLGYTF.

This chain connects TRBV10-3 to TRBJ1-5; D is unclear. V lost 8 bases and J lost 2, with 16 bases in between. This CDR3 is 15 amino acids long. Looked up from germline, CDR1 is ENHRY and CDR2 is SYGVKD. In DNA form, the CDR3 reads TGTGCCATCGGAGAGACCTTCGTGGGCAATCAGCCCCAGCATTTT. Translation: CAIGETFVGNQPQHF.

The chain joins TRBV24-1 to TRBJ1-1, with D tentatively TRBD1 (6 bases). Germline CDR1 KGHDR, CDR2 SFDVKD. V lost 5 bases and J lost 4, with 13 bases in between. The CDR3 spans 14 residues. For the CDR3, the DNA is TGTGCCACCAGTGCCCTTGGGGGGGCCACTGAAGCTTTCTTT. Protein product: CATSALGGATEAFF.

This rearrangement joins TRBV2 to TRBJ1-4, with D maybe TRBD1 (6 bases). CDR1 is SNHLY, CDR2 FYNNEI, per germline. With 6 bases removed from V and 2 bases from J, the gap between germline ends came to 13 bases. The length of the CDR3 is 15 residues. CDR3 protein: CASRVSGATNEKLFF. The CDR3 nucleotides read TGTGCCAGCAGGGTCTCAGGGGCTACTAATGAAAAACTGTTTTTT.

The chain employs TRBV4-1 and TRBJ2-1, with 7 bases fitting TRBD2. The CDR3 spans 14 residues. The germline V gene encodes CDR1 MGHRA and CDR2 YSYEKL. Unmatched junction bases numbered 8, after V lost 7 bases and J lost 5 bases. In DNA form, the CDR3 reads TGCGCCAGCATGCGCGGGGGAAAAGACAATGAGCAGTTCTTC. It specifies CASMRGGKDNEQFF.

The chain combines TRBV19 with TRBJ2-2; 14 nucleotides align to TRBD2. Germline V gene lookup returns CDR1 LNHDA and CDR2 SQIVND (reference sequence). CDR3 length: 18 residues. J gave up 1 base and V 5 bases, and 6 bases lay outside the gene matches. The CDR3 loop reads CASSLGLAGVGNTGELFF. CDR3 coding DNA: TGTGCCAGTAGTTTGGGACTAGCGGGGGTCGGGAACACCGGGGAGCTGTTTTTT.

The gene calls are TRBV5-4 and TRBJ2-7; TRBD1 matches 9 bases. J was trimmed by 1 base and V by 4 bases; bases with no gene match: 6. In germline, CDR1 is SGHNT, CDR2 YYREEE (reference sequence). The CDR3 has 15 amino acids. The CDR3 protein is CASSPGQGMSYEQYF. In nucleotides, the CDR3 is TGTGCCAGCAGCCCTGGACAGGGGATGTCCTACGAGCAGTACTTC.

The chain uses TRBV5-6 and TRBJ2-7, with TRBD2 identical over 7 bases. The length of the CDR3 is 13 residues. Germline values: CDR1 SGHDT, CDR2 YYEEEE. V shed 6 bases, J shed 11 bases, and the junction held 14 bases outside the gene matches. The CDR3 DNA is TGTGCCAGCACCCCGCCGGGACTAAAGAGCGAGTACTTC. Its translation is CASTPPGLKSEYF.

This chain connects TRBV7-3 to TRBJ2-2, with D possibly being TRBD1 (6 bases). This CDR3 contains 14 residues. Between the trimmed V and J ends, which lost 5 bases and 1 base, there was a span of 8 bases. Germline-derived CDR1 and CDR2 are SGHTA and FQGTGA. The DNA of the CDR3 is TGTGCCAGCAGCCAACAGGGGAACACCGGGGAGCTGTTTTTT. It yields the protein CASSQQGNTGELFF.

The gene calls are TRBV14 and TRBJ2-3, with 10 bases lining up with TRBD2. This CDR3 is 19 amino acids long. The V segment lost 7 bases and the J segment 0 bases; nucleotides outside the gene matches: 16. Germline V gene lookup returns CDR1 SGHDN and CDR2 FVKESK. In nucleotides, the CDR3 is TGTGCCAGCACCGCCGGGGTGGCTAGCGGGGGACCTAGCACAGATACGCAGTATTTT. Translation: CASTAGVASGGPSTDTQYF. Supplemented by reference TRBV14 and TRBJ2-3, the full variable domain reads EAGVTQFPSHSVIEKGQTVTLRCDPISGHDNLYWYRRVMGKEIKFLLHFVKESKQDESGMPNNRFLAERTGGTYSTLKVQPAELEDSGVYFCASTAGVASGGPSTDTQYFGPGTRLTVL.

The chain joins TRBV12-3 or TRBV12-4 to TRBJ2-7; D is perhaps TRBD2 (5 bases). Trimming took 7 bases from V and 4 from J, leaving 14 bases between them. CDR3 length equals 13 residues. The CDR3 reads CASNAGGGYEQYF. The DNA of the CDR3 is TGTGCCAGCAACGCCGGCGGAGGATACGAGCAGTACTTC.